One sample yielded the 24 T cell receptor beta chains listed below, sequenced in a study of cytomegalovirus exposure and HLA in healthy donors. Primers: 60 Vbeta forward and 13 Jbeta reverse. The table came from immunoSEQ multiplex PCR; TCRdb's copy has only in-frame clones and leaves some out. The sample lists about 200,000 clones, roughly 80% occurring once. The material sequenced was PBMCs. The receptors come from a man younger than 45 in good health and CMV-seronegative.

CDR3 protein: CASSLARSGGFNEQFF. CDR3 coding DNA: TGCGCCAGCAGCTTGGCCCGTAGCGGGGGGTTCAATGAGCAGTTCTTC. This chain connects TRBV5-1 to TRBJ2-1; TRBD2 matches at 10 bases. V shed 0 bases and J 6 bases; nucleotides not matched to a gene: 6. Germline assignment: CDR1 SGHRS and CDR2 YFSETQ. CDR3 size: 16 residues.

This chain links TRBV9 with TRBJ2-3, with D perhaps matching TRBD2 (6 bases). CDR1 and CDR2 from the germline V gene are SGDLS and YYNGEE. This CDR3 is built from 15 residues. V was cut by 0 bases and J by 0 bases, with 8 bases left in between. CDR3 amino acids: CASSVARGSTDTQYF. CDR3 nucleotides: TGTGCCAGCAGCGTAGCTCGGGGGAGCACAGATACGCAGTATTTT.

This chain uses TRBV27 with TRBJ2-1, with 12 positions matching TRBD2. There are 16 residues in the CDR3. The junction had 8 bases not matched to a gene; V was cut back by 3 bases and J by 8 bases. The germline V gene has CDR1 MNHEY and CDR2 SMNVEV (reference sequence). CDR3 residues: CASSFVGLAGLDEQFF. CDR3 nucleotides: TGTGCCAGCAGTTTCGTCGGACTAGCGGGGTTGGATGAGCAGTTCTTC.

The genes are TRBV4-1 and TRBJ1-1; 7 bases align to TRBD1. V lost 1 base to trimming and J lost 1 base; unmatched junction nucleotides: 6. The CDR3 has 16 residues. Germline CDR1 and CDR2: MGHRA and YSYEKL. The CDR3 loop reads CASSQGSDRANTEAFF. The CDR3 nucleotides read TGCGCCAGCAGCCAAGGTTCAGACAGGGCGAACACTGAAGCTTTCTTT.

The chain carries TRBV19 and TRBJ1-5; D is possibly TRBD1 (5 bases). The germline CDR1 and CDR2 sequences are LNHDA and SQIVND (reference sequence). The CDR3 runs 17 residues. Trimming pared 2 bases from V and 0 bases from J, leaving 14 bases between. The CDR3 region is CASSIIPRQSSNQPQHF. For the CDR3, the DNA is TGTGCCAGTAGTATAATACCTCGACAGTCTAGCAATCAGCCCCAGCATTTT.

The CDR3 nucleotides are TGTGCCAGCAGTTACGGGACTAGCGGATCAAATGAGCAGTTCTTC. As protein: CASSYGTSGSNEQFF. The V and J genes are TRBV6-6 and TRBJ2-1; 11 bases fit TRBD2. CDR1 and CDR2 (germline): MNHNY, SVGAGI (reference sequence). J gave up 7 bases and V 2 bases, and 4 bases lay outside the gene matches. The CDR3 loop spans 15 amino acids.

A few counts support this clone. The CDR3 reads CASSTILVSNEQFF. In DNA form, the CDR3 reads TGTGCCAGTAGTACCATTCTAGTGAGCAATGAGCAGTTCTTC. This rearrangement joins TRBV19 to TRBJ2-1; no clear D. V lost 4 bases and J lost 6, with 13 bases in between. Germline values: CDR1 LNHDA, CDR2 SQIVND (reference sequence). CDR3 length: 14 amino acids.

This clone has a single count. The chain recombines TRBV2 with TRBJ1-4; the match to TRBD1 covers 9 bases. This CDR3 region has 13 residues. CDR1 SNHLY and CDR2 FYNNEI come from the germline V gene. J lost 13 bases, V lost 7 bases, and 10 bases had no gene match. CDR3 residues: CASTGQGSASLFF. Here the CDR3 DNA reads TGTGCCAGCACCGGACAGGGGTCGGCGTCACTGTTTTTT.

The rearrangement joins TRBV28 to TRBJ1-6; 7 nucleotides align to TRBD1. Germline V gives CDR1 MDHEN, CDR2 SYDVKM. J was trimmed by 11 bases and V by 4 bases; bases with no gene match: 8. CDR3 length equals 14 residues. CDR3 sequence (DNA): TGTGCCAGCAGTTCCCCGGGACAGAGGGCACCCCTCCACTTT. Its protein is CASSSPGQRAPLHF.

The rearrangement joins TRBV19 to TRBJ2-1; D possibly corresponds to TRBD1 (5 bases). The V gene lost 11 bases and the J gene lost 12 bases, with 14 bases spanning the gap. The germline V gene encodes CDR1 LNHDA and CDR2 SQIVND (reference sequence). The CDR3 sequence is 10 residues long. CDR3 sequence: CAPTSGSQFF. The CDR3 DNA follows: TGTGCCCCGACGTCAGGGTCGCAGTTCTTC.

This clone is a singleton in its sample. The chain is built from TRBV6-5 and TRBJ2-3; TRBD1 agrees at 9 bases. The germline gives CDR1 MNHEY, CDR2 SVGAGI. V lost 7 bases and J lost 4; bases outside the gene matches: 9. The CDR3 loop spans 15 amino acids. The CDR3 spells CASTWDRAGADTQYF. For the CDR3, the DNA is TGTGCCAGCACCTGGGACAGGGCAGGGGCAGATACGCAGTATTTT.

This clone was observed a handful of times. The chain joins TRBV6-5 to TRBJ2-7, with TRBD1 matching 9 bases. The germline gives CDR1 MNHEY, CDR2 SVGAGI. CDR3 length equals 14 residues. V lost 1 base, J lost 6 bases, and 4 bases stayed unmatched. The CDR3 loop reads CASSYFGDRAEQYF. The CDR3 DNA reads TGTGCCAGCAGTTACTTTGGGGACAGGGCCGAGCAGTACTTC.

The chain links TRBV27 to TRBJ2-4, with unresolved D. The CDR3 has 14 amino acids. The ends were cut back, 6 bases at V and 0 bases at J, with 9 bases in the middle. Germline loops: CDR1 MNHEY, CDR2 SMNVEV (reference sequence). The DNA of the CDR3 is TGTGCCAGCAGCGCACAGCTAGCCAAAAACATTCAGTACTTC. It encodes CASSAQLAKNIQYF.

The V call is TRBV19, the J call TRBJ2-2; possibly TRBD2 for D (6 bases). The germline CDR1 and CDR2 sequences are LNHDA and SQIVND (reference sequence). V lost 11 bases and J 0 bases, leaving 10 bases between the germline ends. This CDR3 comprises 13 residues. The CDR3 DNA sequence: TGTGCCGGAGGGAATACGAACACCGGGGAGCTGTTTTTT. Translating gives CAGGNTNTGELFF.

The rearrangement uses TRBV5-1 and TRBJ2-2; TRBD1 might be the D (6 bases). CDR1 is SGHRS, CDR2 YFSETQ, per germline. Trimming removed 6 bases at V and 0 bases at J, with 12 bases between. There are 15 residues in the CDR3. The CDR3 here is CASKSQGPNTGELFF. CDR3 nucleotides: TGCGCCAGCAAGTCTCAGGGGCCGAACACCGGGGAGCTGTTTTTT.

This clone has only one observation. The genes are TRBV5-6 and TRBJ2-7, with TRBD1 matching 7 bases. CDR1 and CDR2 (germline): SGHDT, YYEEEE. Losses at the gene ends were 7 bases for V and 2 bases for J; bases not matched to a gene: 9. The CDR3 runs to 14 residues. The CDR3 sequence is CASLPGQTPYEQYF. The DNA for the CDR3 is TGTGCCAGCTTGCCGGGACAGACGCCCTACGAGCAGTACTTC.

The count of this clone is one. The V call is TRBV7-9, the J call TRBJ1-4, with D perhaps matching TRBD1 (5 bases). Germline loops: CDR1 SEHNR, CDR2 FQNEAQ (reference sequence). Trimming left V 7 bases short and J 8 bases short, with 14 bases between. This CDR3 is built from 13 residues. CDR3 nucleotide sequence: TGTGCCAGCACAGACAGATACCTAGAAAAACTGTTTTTT. It yields the protein CASTDRYLEKLFF.

This clone is a singleton in its sample. This sequence joins TRBV6-6 and TRBJ2-3; possibly TRBD2 for D (5 bases). Between the trimmed V and J ends, which lost 5 bases and 3 bases, there was a span of 12 bases. The CDR3 covers 14 residues. Germline assignment: CDR1 MNHNY and CDR2 SVGAGI (reference sequence). The CDR3, as DNA: TGTGCCAGCAGTCGAGATCGGGGTACAGATACGCAGTATTTT. It encodes CASSRDRGTDTQYF.

This clone was found once. The chain couples TRBV9 to TRBJ2-1; a weak D match, TRBD1 (6 bases). V lost 0 bases and J lost 2, with 9 bases in between. Germline CDR1 SGDLS, CDR2 YYNGEE. CDR3 length equals 15 residues. As DNA, the CDR3 is TGTGCCAGCAGCGTAGAGGGACAACCCTACAATGAGCAGTTCTTC. Its translation: CASSVEGQPYNEQFF.

This clone has only a few counts. The rearrangement uses TRBV9 and TRBJ1-2; possibly TRBD1 for D (6 bases). V lost 3 bases to trimming and J lost 8 bases, with 11 bases between them. CDR1 is SGDLS, CDR2 YYNGEE, per germline. The CDR3 has 12 amino acids. The CDR3 loop reads CASSAGQRGYTF. CDR3 nucleotide sequence: TGTGCCAGCAGCGCCGGACAGAGAGGCTACACCTTC.

The chain employs TRBV7-6 and TRBJ2-5; 7 positions match TRBD2. Per the germline V gene, CDR1 is SGHVS and CDR2 is FNYEAQ. Losses at the gene ends were 4 bases for V and 2 bases for J; bases not matched to a gene: 1. The CDR3 is 13 residues long. The CDR3 coding sequence is TGTGCCAGCAGCTGGGGACTACAAGAGACCCAGTACTTC. It specifies CASSWGLQETQYF.

The rearrangement joins TRBV28 to TRBJ1-3, with TRBD1 as a possible D gene (5 bases). The V end lost 8 bases, the J end lost 2 bases, and 13 bases lay between the germline ends. This CDR3 is built from 14 residues. The germline V gene encodes CDR1 MDHEN and CDR2 SYDVKM. The CDR3 bases are TGTGCCAGCCGGAGCGGGGGGGCTGGAAACACCATATATTTT. Protein: CASRSGGAGNTIYF.

The chain carries TRBV7-2 and TRBJ1-5, with D possibly being TRBD1 (5 bases). Looked up from germline, CDR1 is SGHTA and CDR2 is FQGNSA. V was shortened by 5 bases and J by 4 bases, with 18 bases between the two germline ends. CDR3 length: 16 amino acids. CDR3 nucleotide sequence: TGTGCCAGCAGCCCCCCCACAACCAAGGGGAATCAGCCCCAGCATTTT. It codes for CASSPPTTKGNQPQHF.

The genes are TRBV18 and TRBJ1-1; no clear D. Trimming left V 6 bases short and J 0 bases short, with 17 bases between. From germline, CDR1 is KGHSH and CDR2 LQKENI. CDR3 length: 16 amino acids. The CDR3 reads CASSPLEVGMNTEAFF. CDR3 sequence (DNA): TGTGCCAGCTCCCCCCTAGAGGTAGGAATGAACACTGAAGCTTTCTTT.